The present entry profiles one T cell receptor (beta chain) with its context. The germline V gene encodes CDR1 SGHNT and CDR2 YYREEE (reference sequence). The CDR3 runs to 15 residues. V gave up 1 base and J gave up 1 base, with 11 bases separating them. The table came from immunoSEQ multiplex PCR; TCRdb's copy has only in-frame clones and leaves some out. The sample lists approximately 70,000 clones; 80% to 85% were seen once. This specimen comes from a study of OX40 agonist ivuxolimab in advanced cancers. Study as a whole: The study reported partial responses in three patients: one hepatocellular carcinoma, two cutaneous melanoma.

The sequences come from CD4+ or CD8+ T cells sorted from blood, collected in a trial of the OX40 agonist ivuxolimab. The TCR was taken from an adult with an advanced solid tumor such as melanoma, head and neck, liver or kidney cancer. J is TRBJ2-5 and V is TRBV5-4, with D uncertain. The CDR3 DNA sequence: TGTGCCAGCAGCTTGAATCTTGGGCCCCAAGAGACCCAGTACTTC. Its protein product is CASSLNLGPQETQYF. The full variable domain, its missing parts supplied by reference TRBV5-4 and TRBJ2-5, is ETGVTQSPTHLIKTRGQQVTLRCSSQSGHNTVSWYQQALGQGPQFIFQYYREEENGRGNFPPRFSGLQFPNYSSELNVNALELDDSALYLCASSLNLGPQETQYFGPGTRLLVL.